This is a list of T cell receptor beta chains from one sample in a study of blood T cell repertoires in COVID-19. The protocol was immunoSEQ multiplex PCR, while the TCRdb copy is restricted to in-frame clones and leaves out a portion. The table lists approximately 220,000 clones, around 82% of them singletons, with 2.5% in the top ten. Sequenced: peripheral blood. The receptors derive from a woman aged 40 to 50 with active or convalescent COVID-19. CDR3s include the opening cysteine and the closing phenylalanine or tryptophan. D genes are given only for firm matches. The size of a clone is reported for some rows only, either as once, few or many, or as a class for expanded clones.

J: TRBJ2-1; D: .; V: TRBV7-9; size: .; DNA: TGTGCCAGCAGCTTAGCGAAGCGTGAGCAGTTCTTC; CDR3: CASSLAKREQFF
J: TRBJ2-7; D: TRBD1; V: TRBV7-6; size: .; DNA: TGTGCCAGCAGCCGGACAGGGGACTCCTACGAGCAGTACTTC; CDR3: CASSRTGDSYEQYF
J: TRBJ2-3; D: TRBD1; V: TRBV5-1; size: .; DNA: TGCGCCAGCAGCTTAACGACAGGGATTGGCACAGATACGCAGTATTTT; CDR3: CASSLTTGIGTDTQYF
J: TRBJ1-1; D: TRBD1; V: TRBV28; size: .; DNA: TGTGCCAGCAGTTTGGGATCACAGGGGTCTGGGGTAGCTTTCTTT; CDR3: CASSLGSQGSGVAFF
J: TRBJ2-7; D: .; V: TRBV14; size: few; DNA: TGTGCCAGCAGCCAGCGTTCCTACGAGCAGTACTTC; CDR3: CASSQRSYEQYF
J: TRBJ2-7; D: .; V: TRBV5-1; size: .; DNA: TGCGCCAGCAGACTGGACAAGCCCTACGAGCAGTACTTC; CDR3: CASRLDKPYEQYF
J: TRBJ1-6; D: .; V: TRBV25-1; size: .; DNA: TGTGCCAGCAGTGAAGACGTCAGTCGGGGGTCACCCCTCCACTTT; CDR3: CASSEDVSRGSPLHF
J: TRBJ2-5; D: .; V: TRBV6-1; size: .; DNA: TGTGCCAGCAGGGAAGGCTTCGTGGGCAGGGAAGAGACCCAGTACTTC; CDR3: CASREGFVGREETQYF
J: TRBJ1-1; D: TRBD1; V: TRBV2; size: few; DNA: TGTGCCATCCCGGGACAGGGGAACACTGAAGCTTTCTTT; CDR3: CAIPGQGNTEAFF
J: TRBJ1-6; D: .; V: TRBV28; size: .; DNA: TGTGCCAGCAGTTTCGCGGTTCGGGGTTATAATTCACCCCTCCACTTT; CDR3: CASSFAVRGYNSPLHF
J: TRBJ2-7; D: TRBD1; V: TRBV6-5; size: .; DNA: TGTGCCAGCAGAAGCAGACAGGGAAACTACGAGCAGTACTTC; CDR3: CASRSRQGNYEQYF
J: TRBJ2-1; D: TRBD2; V: TRBV27; size: .; DNA: TGTGCCAGCTCTATACTAGCGGGAAACTACAATGAGCAGTTCTTC; CDR3: CASSILAGNYNEQFF
J: TRBJ2-7; D: TRBD1; V: TRBV19; size: .; DNA: TGTGCCAGTAAACAGGGGGCTGAGCAGTACTTC; CDR3: CASKQGAEQYF
J: TRBJ2-6; D: TRBD1; V: TRBV3-1/TRBV3-2; size: .; DNA: TGTGCCAGCAGACCCCGGGACAGGGGGTCCGGGGCCAACGTCCTGACTTTC; CDR3: CASRPRDRGSGANVLTF
J: TRBJ2-5; D: TRBD2; V: TRBV7-9; size: .; DNA: TGTGCCAGCAGCTCTTCCACTAGCGCCCATTTGTCCCAGTACTTC; CDR3: CASSSSTSAHLSQYF
J: TRBJ2-1; D: .; V: TRBV9; size: .; DNA: TGTGCCAGCAGCGCTCGCCTTGGGGGGAATGAGCAGTTCTTC; CDR3: CASSARLGGNEQFF
J: TRBJ2-1; D: TRBD2; V: TRBV5-1; size: .; DNA: TGCGCCAGCAGTTCCGGGACTAGCTACAATGAGCAGTTCTTC; CDR3: CASSSGTSYNEQFF
J: TRBJ1-2; D: .; V: TRBV12-5; size: .; DNA: TGTGCTAGTGGTTTGACGCGACAGGCTTTCTATGGCTACACCTTC; CDR3: CASGLTRQAFYGYTF
J: TRBJ1-6; D: .; V: TRBV13; size: .; DNA: TGTGCCAGCAGCTCCCTAGAGGGATCCCTTTATAATTCACCCCTCCACTTT; CDR3: CASSSLEGSLYNSPLHF
J: TRBJ2-5; D: TRBD1; V: TRBV2; size: .; DNA: TGTGCCAGCAGTGAGGGACAGGGGGGAGAGACCCAGTACTTC; CDR3: CASSEGQGGETQYF
J: TRBJ2-2; D: TRBD2; V: TRBV12-5; size: few; DNA: TGTGCTAGTGGAAGGACTAGCGGGGGGCTGAACACCGGGGAGCTGTTTTTT; CDR3: CASGRTSGGLNTGELFF
J: TRBJ1-2; D: TRBD1; V: TRBV27; size: .; DNA: TGTGCCAGCAGTTTATCCAGTACAGGGGGAGCCTACACCTTC; CDR3: CASSLSSTGGAYTF
J: TRBJ1-1; D: TRBD1; V: TRBV29-1; size: .; DNA: TGCAGCGTTCAACAGACAGGGTCCGGGGGTGAAGCTTTCTTT; CDR3: CSVQQTGSGGEAFF
J: TRBJ2-7; D: .; V: TRBV18; size: .; DNA: TGTGCCAGCTCATCCCTAGAGTCAAGCGAGCAGTACTTC; CDR3: CASSSLESSEQYF
J: TRBJ1-1; D: TRBD1; V: TRBV9; size: .; DNA: TGTGCCAGCAGCGCATCAGGGGGTTTGAACACTGAAGCTTTCTTT; CDR3: CASSASGGLNTEAFF
J: TRBJ1-2; D: .; V: TRBV5-1; size: .; DNA: TGCGCCAGCAGCTTGTTGATGCAGGGATATGGCTACACCTTC; CDR3: CASSLLMQGYGYTF
J: TRBJ2-1; D: TRBD2; V: TRBV12-5; size: .; DNA: TGTGCTAGTGGTTTGGTAATAGCGGGAGGCTACAATGAGCAGTTCTTC; CDR3: CASGLVIAGGYNEQFF
J: TRBJ2-3; D: .; V: TRBV11-3; size: .; DNA: TGTGCCAGCAGCCTGATAACTAGCCCCACGCAGTATTTT; CDR3: CASSLITSPTQYF
J: TRBJ2-1; D: .; V: TRBV19; size: .; DNA: TGTGCCAGTAGTGTAGGGGGGCTTTTTTCCAATGAGCAGTTCTTC; CDR3: CASSVGGLFSNEQFF
J: TRBJ1-1; D: .; V: TRBV3-1/TRBV3-2; size: .; DNA: TGTGCCAGCAGCCAAAGGTCCCAACAGATCTCTGAAGCTTTCTTT; CDR3: CASSQRSQQISEAFF
J: TRBJ2-7; D: TRBD2; V: TRBV4-1; size: .; DNA: TGCGCCAGCAGCCAAGAGGACCCCGCGGTAGCGGGAGACTACGAGCAGTACTTC; CDR3: CASSQEDPAVAGDYEQYF
J: TRBJ2-1; D: .; V: TRBV4-1; size: .; DNA: TGCGCCAGCACTGAGGGGGGGCTGATCAATGAGCAGTTCTTC; CDR3: CASTEGGLINEQFF
J: TRBJ1-2; D: .; V: TRBV5-4; size: .; DNA: TGTGCCAGCAGCCCCCCCCGGGGCGCGGGATATGGCTACACCTTC; CDR3: CASSPPRGAGYGYTF
J: TRBJ2-7; D: .; V: TRBV5-1; size: .; DNA: TGCGCCAGCACCTGGGGAAACAGGGCAGTTGTCGAGCAGTACTTC; CDR3: CASTWGNRAVVEQYF
J: TRBJ2-3; D: .; V: TRBV24-1; size: .; DNA: TGTGCCACCAGTGATTTGCATGCCAAGTCGGGAAGGACAGATACGCAGTATTTT; CDR3: CATSDLHAKSGRTDTQYF